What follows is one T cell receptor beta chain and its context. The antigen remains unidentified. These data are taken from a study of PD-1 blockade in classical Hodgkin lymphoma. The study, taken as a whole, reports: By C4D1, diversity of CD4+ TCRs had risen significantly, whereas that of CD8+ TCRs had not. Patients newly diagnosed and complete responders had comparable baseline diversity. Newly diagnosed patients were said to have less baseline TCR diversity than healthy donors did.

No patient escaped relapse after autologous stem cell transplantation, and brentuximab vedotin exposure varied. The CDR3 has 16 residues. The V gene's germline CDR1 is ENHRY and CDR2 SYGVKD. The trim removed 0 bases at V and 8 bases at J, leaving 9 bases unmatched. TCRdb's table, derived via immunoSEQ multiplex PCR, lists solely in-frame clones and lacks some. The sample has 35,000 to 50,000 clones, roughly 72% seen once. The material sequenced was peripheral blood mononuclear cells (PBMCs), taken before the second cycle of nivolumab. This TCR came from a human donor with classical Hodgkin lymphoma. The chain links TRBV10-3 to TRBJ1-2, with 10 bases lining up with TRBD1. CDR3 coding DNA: TGTGCCATCAGTGAGTCGATGGGGACAGGGGACGAGGGCTACACCTTC. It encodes CAISESMGTGDEGYTF.